Following are 10 T cell receptor beta chains from one sample sequenced in a study of sequential checkpoint blockade in melanoma. Treatment meaning: randomized to nivolumab then ipilimumab (arm A) or the reverse (arm B). Method: immunoSEQ multiplex PCR; TCRdb's copy keeps in-frame clones and lacks some. The data contain 15,000 to 20,000 clones, around 75% of them singletons. The input for sequencing was CD8+ T cells sorted from blood (inferred from file names), taken from a patient given nivolumab and ipilimumab in sequence. These receptors came from a human donor with melanoma.

The rearrangement uses TRBV28 and TRBJ1-1; maybe TRBD1 (6 bases). This CDR3 comprises 14 residues. V shed 4 bases and J shed 1 base, with 10 bases lying between them. CDR1 and CDR2 from the germline V gene are MDHEN and SYDVKM. The CDR3 DNA is TGTGCCAGCAGTTGGGGGCTCCCGAACACTGAAGCTTTCTTT. Its translation: CASSWGLPNTEAFF. The variable domain in full, with the rest retrieved from reference TRBV28 and TRBJ1-1, is DVKVTQSSRYLVKRTGEKVFLECVQDMDHENMFWYRQDPGLGLRLIYFSYDVKMKEKGDIPEGYSVSREKKERFSLILESASTNQTSMYLCASSWGLPNTEAFFGQGTRLTVV.

The rearrangement links TRBV5-1 to TRBJ2-1, with D hard to call. Trimming stripped 5 bases from V and 1 base from J, with 13 bases between. CDR1 and CDR2 (germline): SGHRS, YFSETQ. This CDR3 is 15 amino acids long. For the CDR3, the DNA is TGCGCCAGCAGGCTCGACATCCCTTCCTACAATGAGCAGTTCTTC. This sequence encodes CASRLDIPSYNEQFF.

The genes are TRBV30 and TRBJ1-6; D possibly corresponds to TRBD1 (5 bases). The CDR3 spans 15 residues. The V end was cut by 1 base, the J end by 6 bases, with 13 bases between. Germline CDR1 is GTSNPN and CDR2 is SVGIG (reference sequence). Here the CDR3 DNA reads TGTGCCTGGAGTGACCGGGGGAGGGCTAATTCACCCCTCCACTTT. Translation: CAWSDRGRANSPLHF.

The chain uses TRBV2 and TRBJ2-7, with TRBD2 matching over 9 bases. The length of the CDR3 is 15 residues. Germline V gene lookup returns CDR1 SNHLY and CDR2 FYNNEI. Trimming at V came to 1 base and at J to 3 bases, leaving 4 bases not matched to a gene. In DNA, the CDR3 is TGTGCCAGCAGTGAAGGGCTAGCGGGGATCTACGAGCAGTACTTC. It translates to CASSEGLAGIYEQYF.

V and J are TRBV7-3 and TRBJ1-1; no reliable D call. V lost 0 bases to trimming and J lost 0 bases, with 8 bases between them. The length of the CDR3 is 15 residues. Germline loops: CDR1 SGHTA, CDR2 FQGTGA. The CDR3 region is CASSLTGGMNTEAFF. CDR3 nucleotides: TGTGCCAGCAGCTTAACGGGAGGGATGAACACTGAAGCTTTCTTT.

This clone was seen only a few times. This rearrangement joins TRBV14 to TRBJ2-7; 14 positions agree with TRBD2. CDR3 length: 15 amino acids. J lost 2 bases, V lost 5 bases, and 2 bases had no gene match. CDR1 SGHDN and CDR2 FVKESK come from the germline V gene. CDR3 DNA sequence: TGTGCCAGCAGCACGGGACTAGCGGGAGCCTACGAGCAGTACTTC. Translated: CASSTGLAGAYEQYF. The variable domain in full, with the rest retrieved from reference TRBV14 and TRBJ2-7, is EAGVTQFPSHSVIEKGQTVTLRCDPISGHDNLYWYRRVMGKEIKFLLHFVKESKQDESGMPNNRFLAERTGGTYSTLKVQPAELEDSGVYFCASSTGLAGAYEQYFGPGTRLTVT.

The genes are TRBV4-2 and TRBJ2-7, with 7 bases aligning to TRBD1. The CDR3 loop spans 14 amino acids. With V trimmed by 0 bases and J by 5 bases, 4 bases remained unmatched. From germline, CDR1 is LGHNA and CDR2 YNFKEQ. CDR3 DNA: TGTGCCAGCAGCCAAGATGTGGGGACAGACGAGCAGTACTTC. Encoded protein: CASSQDVGTDEQYF.

CDR3 DNA: TGTGCCAGCAGTCCCCCACGGGACTTAACTGGGGCCAACGTCCTGACTTTC. Translated: CASSPPRDLTGANVLTF. This chain uses TRBV28 with TRBJ2-6, with D possibly TRBD2 on 6 matching bases. Germline V gene lookup returns CDR1 MDHEN and CDR2 SYDVKM. This CDR3 has 17 residues. V was cut by 5 bases and J by 2 bases, with 16 bases left in between.

The gene calls are TRBV7-6 and TRBJ1-1, with 9 bases fitting TRBD1. Losses at the gene ends were 3 bases for V and 1 base for J; bases not matched to a gene: 6. The CDR3 is 16 amino acids. Germline V gene sequence: CDR1 SGHVS, CDR2 FNYEAQ. CDR3 DNA: TGTGCCAGCAGCTTTAGGACAGGGGAAGGGAACACTGAAGCTTTCTTT. It codes for CASSFRTGEGNTEAFF.

This clone showed up just a few times. This sample includes further DNA sequences coding for the same CDR3. The J gene is TRBJ2-7, the V gene TRBV7-9; tentative D call: TRBD1 (5 bases). Germline values: CDR1 SEHNR, CDR2 FQNEAQ (reference sequence). The CDR3 covers 14 residues. Trimming took 3 bases from V and 3 from J, leaving 12 bases between them. The CDR3 DNA sequence: TGTGCCAGCAGCTTTAGAGACAGAGACTACGAGCAGTACTTC. Its protein product is CASSFRDRDYEQYF.